This TCR beta chain was documented in a study of blood T cells in healthy people across ages. The CDR3 totals 16 residues. The trim removed 6 bases at V and 2 bases at J, leaving 11 bases unmatched. Germline V gives CDR1 KGHSH, CDR2 LQKENI. The authors ran a second PCR of about 6 to 11 cycles using a sample-barcoded 5' primer and a J-beta primer mix. MiXCR, applied by TCRdb to the 5' RACE reads, yields one record per CDR3 protein. The sample lists hundreds of thousands of distinct CDR3 sequences, roughly 64% occurring once. Sequenced: blood. J is TRBJ2-3 and V is TRBV18, with 7 positions matching TRBD1. This receptor was taken from a young man in good health. DNA for the CDR3: TGTGCCAGCTCGCCCTTCGGACAGGCAAACACAGATACGCAGTATTTT. It yields the protein CASSPFGQANTDTQYF.